This TCR beta chain was recorded in a study of cytomegalovirus exposure and HLA in healthy donors (dated by TCRdb to 2015 to 2018). Notes on the research overall: The roughly 670 repertoires of the first cohort and the 110 or so validation repertoires were produced on the same platform, according to a later analysis. The study aimed to test whether signatures of past pathogen exposure could be identified by cataloging public T cell receptors. A separate validation cohort of 100 to 150 different subjects was used in addition to the approximately 610-subject first cohort. The study combined high-throughput TCR immunosequencing, statistical association of individual TCRs with disease status, and machine learning to predict cytomegalovirus infection status.

Concerning this clone: Its recognized antigen is unknown. No much larger clonotype is one base removed from it; base qualities were not supplied.

Donors formed part of the validation cohort, which comprised over a hundred subjects and was distinct from the first cohort of roughly 600 subjects. The germline V gene supplies CDR1 MNHNS and CDR2 SASEGT. The CDR3, cysteine through phenylalanine, is 15 amino acids long. Solely the CDR3 DNA is kept, with 45 bases framed from the first base. Germline trimming: 2 bases from V, 4 bases from J; junction bases outside gene matches: 6. Points the paper makes about the study in general: According to the authors, the approach could potentially be generalized to other disease states and immunological phenotypes. In the study, about 150 TCR beta chains were listed as associated with cytomegalovirus. A later analysis lacked HLA typing for the validation cohort, so it scored co-occurrence in that cohort across all 110 or so repertoires. A few of the identified cytomegalovirus-associated TCR beta chains were confirmed in vitro to be specific for cytomegalovirus antigens. Subsequent analysis determined that TCRs grouped into clusters in the first cohort also showed a tendency toward co-occurrence across the 120 validation repertoires, and about 93% of cluster scores exceeded 0. While some public TCRs were present in many individuals, most TCR sequences turned up only very rarely across donors. The classifier was reported to diagnose cytomegalovirus status with high specificity and sensitivity in both the original cohort and the validation cohort.

The library was made by the immunoSEQ multiplex PCR assay. The original methods were these. A statistical classification framework was built to diagnose cytomegalovirus status from the catalog of TCR beta chain sequences. As stored in TCRdb, this immuneACCESS dataset retains in-frame rearrangements with V and J assigned. A fraction of the clones does not appear; measured against another copy, unresolved V genes explain less than half of the discrepancy, and the remainder lacks a known reason. Clonal size and the V and J genes are those of that table, whereas D and trimming came from the DNA. Present in this sample are roughly 280,000 clones, 86% of which were seen just once. The top ten clonotypes cover around 1% of the sample.

The sequence is built from TRBV6-1 and TRBJ1-2; TRBD1 matches 8 bases in the middle. Sample: PBMCs. The receptor was derived from a woman under 30 in good health and CMV-seronegative. CDR3 protein: CASSERTGISYGYTF. The DNA is TGTGCCAGCAGTGAAAGGACAGGGATTTCCTATGGCTACACCTTC.